The 30 T cell receptor beta chains below come from one sample, sequenced in a study of identical twins (TCRdb year 2016). The library was obtained by 5' RACE. Sequenced using an Illumina HiSeq 2000. TCRdb applied fastp at Q25 and MiXCR to the public reads, then kept only in-frame beta chains. Rows with a matching CDR3 protein are joined into one entry that keeps the most common DNA and genes. For this sample there are approximately 670,000 distinct CDR3 sequences; 5.5% to 7.5% appear just once. The ten largest clones add up to 1.5% to 2% of the sample. Material: naive T cells sorted from blood. Explained via the paper, the cell subset or site label denotes: cells isolated with a human naive T-cell isolation kit. The receptors come from a man aged 18 to 29 in good health.

This clonotype was seen at least ten times. V gene TRBV29-1 combines with J gene TRBJ2-1; D not certain. V lost 6 bases and J lost 3, with 9 bases in between. The CDR3 spans 12 residues. Looked up from germline, CDR1 is SQVTM and CDR2 is ANQGSEA. The CDR3 here is CSVTDGYNEQFF. The CDR3 DNA follows: TGCAGCGTCACGGACGGCTACAATGAGCAGTTCTTC.

This clonotype was detected ten times or more. V and J are TRBV5-1 and TRBJ1-1; 7 nucleotides line up with TRBD1. The V and J ends lost 4 bases and 7 bases, in that order; junction bases with no gene match: 7. The CDR3 is 13 amino acids. Germline CDR1 is SGHRS and CDR2 is YFSETQ. The CDR3 region is CASSADRDSEAFF. The CDR3 region has the DNA TGCGCCAGCAGCGCAGACAGGGACAGTGAAGCTTTCTTT.

This clonotype was recorded a few times. This chain links TRBV12-3 or TRBV12-4 with TRBJ2-3, with D possibly being TRBD2 (6 bases). V lost 7 bases to trimming and J lost 2 bases, with 13 bases between them. The CDR3 runs 14 residues. Here the CDR3 DNA reads TGTGCCAGCATTTTCGCGGGGCTCACAGATACGCAGTATTTT. It codes for CASIFAGLTDTQYF.

In this sample, this clonotype turned up many times. This chain links TRBV12-3 or TRBV12-4 with TRBJ2-7, with a weak D call TRBD2 (5 bases). Trimming pared 0 bases from V and 6 bases from J, leaving 9 bases between. CDR3 length equals 13 residues. CDR3 in DNA: TGTGCCAGCAGTTTAGCTAAAGGGAGCGAGCAGTACGTC. Its translation: CASSLAKGSEQYV.

The J gene is TRBJ2-1, the V gene TRBV2, with D possibly being TRBD2 (5 bases). The ends were cut back, 4 bases at V and 2 bases at J, with 12 bases in the middle. The germline V gene encodes CDR1 SNHLY and CDR2 FYNNEI. This CDR3 region has 15 residues. The CDR3 sequence: CASSVEAATYNEQFF. The CDR3 DNA follows: TGTGCCAGCAGTGTAGAAGCGGCAACCTACAATGAGCAGTTCTTC.

There are a few counts of this clonotype. The chain has TRBV6-2 or TRBV6-3 and TRBJ2-2; 8 bases agree with TRBD2. From germline, CDR1 is MNHEY and CDR2 SVGEGT. The CDR3 spans 17 residues. V shed 3 bases, J shed 6 bases, and the junction held 12 bases outside the gene matches. The CDR3 sequence is CASSYDGGLVVPGELFF. CDR3 nucleotide sequence: TGTGCCAGCAGTTATGATGGGGGACTAGTGGTTCCCGGGGAGCTGTTTTTT.

This clonotype appeared many times. The chain uses TRBV20-1 and TRBJ2-1, with unresolved D. The germline V and J ends were trimmed by 2 bases and 0 bases, with 14 bases remaining between them. The CDR3 is 16 amino acids. Germline CDR1 is DFQATT and CDR2 is SNEGSKA (reference sequence). As DNA, the CDR3 is TGCAGTGCTAGAATCTTGCGCCTAGGCTCCTACAATGAGCAGTTCTTC. This encodes CSARILRLGSYNEQFF.

This clonotype has just a few counts. The DNA for the CDR3 is TGTGCCAGCAGTCCCGGGACAGTCCCGCGTGAAAAACTGTTTTTT. Protein product: CASSPGTVPREKLFF. This chain links TRBV27 with TRBJ1-4; 7 positions agree with TRBD1. V dropped 5 bases and J dropped 7; count of bases not matched to a gene: 10. From germline, CDR1 is MNHEY and CDR2 SMNVEV (reference sequence). The CDR3 contains 15 residues. Supplemented by reference TRBV27 and TRBJ1-4, the full variable domain reads EAQVTQNPRYLITVTGKKLTVTCSQNMNHEYMSWYRQDPGLGLRQIYYSMNVEVTDKGDVPEGYKVSRKEKRNFPLILESPSPNQTSLYFCASSPGTVPREKLFFGSGTQLSVL.

Many counts were recorded for this clonotype. The genes are TRBV29-1 and TRBJ2-1; TRBD2 aligns across 12 bases. Germline V lookup: CDR1 SQVTM, CDR2 ANQGSEA. V was pared by 1 base and J by 7 bases, with 8 bases of the junction left unmatched. There are 16 residues in the CDR3. The CDR3: CSVEGASGRALNEQFF. DNA for the CDR3: TGCAGCGTTGAAGGGGCTAGCGGGAGGGCCTTGAATGAGCAGTTCTTC.

This rearrangement joins TRBV20-1 to TRBJ2-7; 13 bases agree with TRBD2. V dropped 3 bases and J dropped 0; count of bases not matched to a gene: 5. This CDR3 region has 16 residues. Germline values: CDR1 DFQATT, CDR2 SNEGSKA (reference sequence). The DNA of the CDR3 is TGCAGTGCTAGCGGGACTAGCGGGAAGAGCTCCTACGAGCAGTACTTC. Translated, it gives CSASGTSGKSSYEQYF.

At least ten counts were recorded for this clonotype. The chain combines TRBV6-5 with TRBJ2-7; D call uncertain. Germline-derived CDR1 and CDR2 are MNHEY and SVGAGI. V lost 0 bases to trimming and J lost 4 bases, with 16 bases between them. The CDR3 sequence is 16 residues long. The CDR3 DNA reads TGTGCCAGCAGTTACTCGAGGTCAGCCTCTCGTTACGAGCAGTACTTC. Amino acid sequence: CASSYSRSASRYEQYF.

The J gene is TRBJ1-4, the V gene TRBV7-9; a weak D match, TRBD1 (6 bases). Trimming shortened V by 4 bases and J by 8 bases, and 14 bases separated the two germline ends. The CDR3 has 14 amino acids. Germline assignment: CDR1 SEHNR and CDR2 FQNEAQ (reference sequence). CDR3 in DNA: TGTGCCAGCAGCTCCGAAGGGGGTCGAGAAAAACTGTTTTTT. Amino acid sequence: CASSSEGGREKLFF. Using reference TRBV7-9 and TRBJ1-4 for the parts outside the CDR3, the full variable domain is DTGVSQNPRHKITKRGQNVTFRCDPISEHNRLYWYRQTLGQGPEFLTYFQNEAQLEKSRLLSDRFSAERPKGSFSTLEIQRTEQGDSAMYLCASSSEGGREKLFFGSGTQLSVL.

The sample holds many counts of this clonotype. The chain joins TRBV12-3 or TRBV12-4 to TRBJ2-2; no clear D gene. V lost 4 bases and J lost 6, with 18 bases in between. The CDR3 is 16 residues long. The CDR3 region is CASSSPTVSGPGELFF. In DNA form, the CDR3 reads TGTGCCAGCAGTTCCCCGACCGTATCAGGTCCCGGGGAGCTGTTTTTT.

This clonotype has only a few counts. The genes are TRBV5-5 and TRBJ2-1; maybe TRBD2 (6 bases). CDR1 and CDR2 (germline): SGHKS, YYEKEE (reference sequence). CDR3 length: 15 residues. V gave up 3 bases and J gave up 9 bases, with 19 bases separating them. In DNA, the CDR3 is TGTGCCAGCAGCTGGGACCTAAGACTAGTGGCTGAGCAGTTCTTC. This gives the protein CASSWDLRLVAEQFF.

The sample holds many counts of this clonotype. The chain is built from TRBV9 and TRBJ2-2, with TRBD2 matching 9 bases. Germline V gives CDR1 SGDLS, CDR2 YYNGEE. CDR3 size: 15 residues. V was clipped by 3 bases and J by 1 base; unmatched bases: 1. In DNA, the CDR3 is TGTGCCAGCAGCGGTAGCGGGAGGAACACCGGGGAGCTGTTTTTT. Protein: CASSGSGRNTGELFF.

This clonotype has at least ten counts. This chain joins TRBV29-1 and TRBJ1-2; a weak D match, TRBD1 (5 bases). With 0 bases removed from V and 6 bases from J, the gap between germline ends came to 14 bases. This CDR3 region has 14 residues. Germline CDR1 SQVTM, CDR2 ANQGSEA. In DNA, the CDR3 is TGCAGCGTTGAAGATCCTGCCGGGGCCGATGGCTACACCTTC. Encoded protein: CSVEDPAGADGYTF.

This clonotype has a handful of counts. The chain recombines TRBV20-1 with TRBJ1-6; TRBD1 aligns across 7 bases. The ends lost 3 bases at V and 4 bases at J; junction bases unmatched: 6. Germline assignment: CDR1 DFQATT and CDR2 SNEGSKA (reference sequence). CDR3 length equals 15 residues. The CDR3 is CSASGTESYNSPLHF. The DNA of the CDR3 is TGCAGTGCTAGCGGGACAGAAAGTTATAATTCACCCCTCCACTTT.

This clonotype was found a few times. The DNA for the CDR3 is TGTGCCAGCAGCTTTATTCAGGGGAAATTAGATGACTATGGCTACACCTTC. Amino acids: CASSFIQGKLDDYGYTF. The chain is built from TRBV5-6 and TRBJ1-2; the D gene is possibly TRBD1 (6 bases). Looked up from germline, CDR1 is SGHDT and CDR2 is YYEEEE. V shed 2 bases and J shed 3 bases, with 20 bases lying between them. The CDR3 is made up of 17 amino acids.

In its sample, this clonotype was seen many times. This rearrangement joins TRBV10-3 to TRBJ2-3; D not certain. CDR3 size: 16 residues. Germline CDR1 ENHRY, CDR2 SYGVKD. The ends were cut back, 0 bases at V and 0 bases at J, with 10 bases in the middle. CDR3 protein: CAISESIGRSTDTQYF. Here the CDR3 DNA reads TGTGCCATCAGTGAGTCTATCGGCCGAAGCACAGATACGCAGTATTTT.

This sequence joins TRBV11-2 and TRBJ2-1; D is possibly TRBD2 (7 bases). In germline, CDR1 is SGHAT, CDR2 FQNNGV. This CDR3 is built from 13 residues. Trimming removed 4 bases at V and 15 bases at J, with 19 bases between. CDR3 sequence reads: CASSSSPGGEWFF. CDR3 in DNA: TGTGCCAGCAGCTCTTCCCCGGGGGGCGAGTGGTTCTTC.

The J gene is TRBJ2-3, the V gene TRBV7-2, with D perhaps TRBD1 or TRBD2 (5 bases each). The V end lost 5 bases, the J end lost 8 bases, and 14 bases lay between the germline ends. CDR3 size: 13 residues. Germline CDR1 and CDR2: SGHTA and FQGNSA. Here the CDR3 DNA reads TGTGCCAGCAGCCTAGTTGGGGGTACTACGCAGTATTTT. Translating it yields CASSLVGGTTQYF.

This clonotype occurred many times. The CDR3, as DNA: TGTGCCAGCAGTTTCCAGACTGGACCCGCCTACAATGAGCAGTTCTTC. Amino acid sequence: CASSFQTGPAYNEQFF. V gene TRBV12-3 or TRBV12-4 combines with J gene TRBJ2-1; D is unclear. The CDR3 runs to 16 residues. The ends were cut back, 3 bases at V and 2 bases at J, with 14 bases in the middle.

This clonotype was detected many times. V usage is TRBV29-1 and J usage is TRBJ1-5, with D perhaps TRBD1 (5 bases). V was pared by 6 bases and J by 6 bases, with 15 bases between. The CDR3 consists of 13 residues. The germline gives CDR1 SQVTM, CDR2 ANQGSEA. The CDR3 DNA is TGCAGCGTCGTCCTGGATGGGGGTCAGCCCCAGCATTTT. It encodes CSVVLDGGQPQHF.

This clonotype appeared a few times. The chain uses TRBV11-2 and TRBJ1-2; TRBD1 might be the D (6 bases). Between the trimmed V and J ends, which lost 6 bases and 4 bases, there was a span of 9 bases. The CDR3 is made up of 12 amino acids. Germline V gives CDR1 SGHAT, CDR2 FQNNGV. The CDR3 region has the DNA TGTGCCAGCAGTAGGGGGTCCTATGGCTACACCTTC. Encoded protein: CASSRGSYGYTF.

With respect to this clonotype: The junction shows a germline mismatch at one end, possibly a read error. The J gene is TRBJ1-1, the V gene TRBV29-1; 10 nucleotides agree with TRBD1. The CDR3 is 17 residues long. The germline V gene has CDR1 SQVTM and CDR2 ANQGSEA. DNA for the CDR3: TGCAGCGTAAGAATCGTCCCGGGACAGGGGTTGAAGACTGAAGCTTTCTTT. It yields the protein CSVRIVPGQGLKTEAFF. Combining the CDR3 with reference TRBV29-1 and TRBJ1-1 gives the whole variable domain SAVISQKPSRDICQRGTSLTIQCQVDSQVTMMFWYRQQPGQSLTLIATANQGSEATYESGFVIDKFPISRPNLTFSTLTVSNMSPEDSSIYLCSVRIVPGQGLKTEAFFGQGTRLTVV.

A few counts support this clonotype. The rearrangement joins TRBV29-1 to TRBJ2-5; 11 positions match TRBD2. The junction had 10 bases not matched to a gene; V was cut back by 3 bases and J by 4 bases. Looked up from germline, CDR1 is SQVTM and CDR2 is ANQGSEA. The CDR3 loop spans 16 amino acids. The CDR3 loop reads CSVELVAGGLPETQYF. Written as DNA, the CDR3 is TGCAGCGTTGAGTTGGTAGCGGGAGGGCTCCCAGAGACCCAGTACTTC.

The chain is built from TRBV5-1 and TRBJ2-5, with D tentatively TRBD2 (6 bases). CDR1 SGHRS and CDR2 YFSETQ come from the germline V gene. V shed 4 bases and J shed 3 bases, with 16 bases lying between them. The CDR3 is 15 amino acids. Written as DNA, the CDR3 is TGCGCCAGCAGCCCGGGACTGATGACTGAAGAGACCCAGTACTTC. Translated: CASSPGLMTEETQYF. Looking up the rest from reference TRBV5-1 and TRBJ2-5 gives the full variable domain: KAGVTQTPRYLIKTRGQQVTLSCSPISGHRSVSWYQQTPGQGLQFLFEYFSETQRNKGNFPGRFSGRQFSNSRSEMNVSTLELGDSALYLCASSPGLMTEETQYFGPGTRLLVL.

This clonotype was seen more than once but under ten times. The junction shows a germline mismatch at one end, possibly a read error. CDR3 sequence (DNA): TGTGCCAGCAGCACGATAAACCTAGCGGTTTTC. Translation: CASSTINLAVF. The chain couples TRBV6-2 or TRBV6-3 to TRBJ2-1; 7 bases are shared with TRBD2. This CDR3 is 11 amino acids long. CDR1 is MNHEY, CDR2 SVGEGT, per germline.

This clonotype was detected ten times or more. V gene TRBV5-1 combines with J gene TRBJ2-5, with TRBD1 as a possible D gene (6 bases). CDR1 SGHRS and CDR2 YFSETQ come from the germline V gene. This CDR3 region has 15 residues. V lost 2 bases to trimming and J lost 3 bases, with 14 bases between them. DNA of the CDR3: TGCGCCAGCAGCTTTACACAGGGAGATGAAGAGACCCAGTACTTC. Translating it yields CASSFTQGDEETQYF.

Many counts were recorded for this clonotype. The chain recombines TRBV20-1 with TRBJ2-7; TRBD1 aligns across 11 bases. Trimming took 6 bases from V and 1 from J; bases not matched to a gene: 8. Germline-derived CDR1 and CDR2 are DFQATT and SNEGSKA (reference sequence). The CDR3 consists of 15 residues. CDR3 loop: CSAGRTGGTSYEQYF. The CDR3 coding sequence is TGCAGTGCAGGGCGGACAGGGGGCACATCCTACGAGCAGTACTTC.